The clone carrying this T cell receptor (beta chain) was counted ten times or more. Its target is not known. The sample belongs to a study of T cells in Graves' hyperthyroidism and ophthalmopathy. Notes on the study in general: Separating ophthalmopathy from stable hyperthyroidism was achieved by a 13 V-J model. Blood also carried most thyroid clonotypes expanded above 0.001.

A NOSPECS grade of at least 4, a Clinical Activity Score of at least 3 and duration under 3 months were recorded in ophthalmopathy patients. The source material, RNA transcripts, was used to amplify TCR beta CDR3 regions. The TCR CDR3 first-round RT-PCR relied on the HTBI primer set. TCRdb reanalysed the multiplex PCR reads using MiXCR and keeps one entry per CDR3 protein. In the table there are approximately 600,000 distinct CDR3 sequences, roughly 20% of which are singletons. The clonotype comes from a man in his thirties or forties with Graves' ophthalmopathy. The material sequenced was blood.

CDR3 nucleotide sequence: TGTGCCAGCATTTTCGGGGGCGCGAACACCGGGGAGCTGTTTTTT. It yields the protein CASIFGGANTGELFF. The chain couples TRBV28 to TRBJ2-2; D tentatively fits TRBD1 or TRBD2 (6 bases each). This CDR3 has 15 residues. V was shortened by 7 bases and J by 0 bases, with 12 bases between the two germline ends. Germline V gene data show CDR1 as MDHEN and CDR2 as SYDVKM. The whole variable domain, filled in from reference TRBV28 and TRBJ2-2, reads DVKVTQSSRYLVKRTGEKVFLECVQDMDHENMFWYRQDPGLGLRLIYFSYDVKMKEKGDIPEGYSVSREKKERFSLILESASTNQTSMYLCASIFGGANTGELFFGEGSRLTVL.